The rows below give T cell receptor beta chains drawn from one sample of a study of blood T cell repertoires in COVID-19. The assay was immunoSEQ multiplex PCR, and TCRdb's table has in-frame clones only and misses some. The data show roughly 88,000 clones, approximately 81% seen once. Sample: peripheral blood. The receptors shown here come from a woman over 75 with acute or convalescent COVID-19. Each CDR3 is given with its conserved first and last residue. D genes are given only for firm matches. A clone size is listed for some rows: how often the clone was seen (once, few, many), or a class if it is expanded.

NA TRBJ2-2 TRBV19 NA CASSIQLDGGELFF TGTGCCAGTAGTATTCAACTAGATGGCGGGGAGCTGTTTTTT
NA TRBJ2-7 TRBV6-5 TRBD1 CASSYSGTGNYEQYF TGTGCCAGCAGTTATTCCGGGACAGGGAACTACGAGCAGTACTTC
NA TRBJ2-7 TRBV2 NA CASSEQGIIDEQYF TGTGCCAGCAGTGAGCAGGGAATAATTGACGAGCAGTACTTC
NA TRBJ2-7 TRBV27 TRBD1 CASSPELRGTGGYEQYF TGTGCCAGCAGTCCCGAACTGAGGGGAACAGGGGGCTACGAGCAGTACTTC
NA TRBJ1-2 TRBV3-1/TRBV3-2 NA CASSQVPARGLGGYTF TGTGCCAGCAGCCAAGTCCCCGCCAGGGGTTTAGGTGGCTACACCTTC
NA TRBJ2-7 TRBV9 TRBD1 CASSADRDTHEQYF TGTGCCAGCAGCGCGGACAGGGATACCCACGAGCAGTACTTC
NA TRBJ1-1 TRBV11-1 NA CASSFRAGRNTEAFF TGTGCCAGCAGCTTTCGGGCGGGCAGGAACACTGAAGCTTTCTTT
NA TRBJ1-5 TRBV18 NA CASSPNPPRSSNQPQHF TGTGCCAGCTCACCAAACCCACCGCGATCGAGCAATCAGCCCCAGCATTTT
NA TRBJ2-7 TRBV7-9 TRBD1 CASSFGTVSYEQYF TGTGCCAGCAGCTTTGGGACAGTCTCCTACGAGCAGTACTTC
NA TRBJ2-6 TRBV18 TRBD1 CASSPFYGQGDSGANVLTF TGTGCCAGCTCACCATTCTATGGACAGGGAGATTCAGGGGCCAACGTCCTGACTTTC
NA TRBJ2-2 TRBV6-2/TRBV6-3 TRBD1 CASSYQQGRDTGELFF TGTGCCAGCAGTTATCAACAGGGGCGTGACACCGGGGAGCTGTTTTTT
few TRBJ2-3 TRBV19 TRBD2 CASRRTSGTTDTQYF TGTGCCAGTAGGAGGACTAGCGGGACCACAGATACGCAGTATTTT
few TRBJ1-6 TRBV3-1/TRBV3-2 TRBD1 CASSRDRGRNSPLHF TGTGCCAGCAGCCGAGACAGGGGCCGTAATTCACCCCTCCACTTT
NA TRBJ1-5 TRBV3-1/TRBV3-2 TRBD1 CASSRGTGYVDQPQHF TGTGCCAGCAGCCGGGGGACAGGGTACGTCGATCAGCCCCAGCATTTT
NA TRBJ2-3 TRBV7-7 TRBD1 CASSQGDRAWNTQYF TGTGCTAGCAGCCAGGGGGACAGGGCCTGGAATACGCAGTATTTT
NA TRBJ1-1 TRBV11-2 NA CASSLTRTVPEAFF TGTGCCAGCAGCCTAACCCGGACAGTTCCGGAAGCTTTCTTT
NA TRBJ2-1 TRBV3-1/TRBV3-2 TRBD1 CASSQGTGGNNEQFF TGTGCCAGCAGCCAAGGGACAGGGGGGAACAATGAGCAGTTCTTC
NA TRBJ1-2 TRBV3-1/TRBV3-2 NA CASSPSLQLPGYTF TGTGCCAGCAGCCCAAGTTTGCAGTTACCCGGCTACACCTTC
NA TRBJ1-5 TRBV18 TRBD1 CASSPFRGPNQPQHF TGTGCCAGCTCACCTTTCAGGGGGCCAAATCAGCCCCAGCATTTT
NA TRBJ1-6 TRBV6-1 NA CASSEAIQVLPNSPLHF TGTGCCAGCAGTGAAGCGATACAGGTTCTACCTAATTCACCCCTCCACTTT
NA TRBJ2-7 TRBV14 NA CASSHIGQWGEQYF TGTGCCAGCAGCCATATAGGACAGTGGGGAGAGCAGTACTTC
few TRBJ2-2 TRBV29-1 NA CSVKEAATGELFF TGCAGCGTGAAGGAGGCGGCCACCGGGGAGCTGTTTTTT
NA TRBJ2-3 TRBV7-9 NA CASSFRGGGSTDTQYF TGTGCCAGCAGTTTCCGGGGCGGGGGCTCTACAGATACGCAGTATTTT
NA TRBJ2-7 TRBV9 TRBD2 CASSVDLAGGPLEQYF TGTGCCAGCAGCGTAGATCTAGCGGGGGGGCCCCTCGAGCAGTACTTC
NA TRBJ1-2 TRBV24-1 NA CATNTPEGYGYTF TGTGCCACCAATACCCCCGAGGGCTATGGCTACACCTTC
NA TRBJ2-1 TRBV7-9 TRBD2 CASSLASASGGYNEQFF TGTGCCAGCAGCTTAGCGAGCGCTAGCGGGGGCTACAATGAGCAGTTCTTC
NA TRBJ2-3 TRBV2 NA CASSEDSYLGTQYF TGTGCCAGCAGTGAAGACTCTTACCTCGGGACGCAGTATTTT
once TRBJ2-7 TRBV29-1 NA CSVELQPYEQYF TGCAGCGTTGAATTACAGCCCTACGAGCAGTACTTC
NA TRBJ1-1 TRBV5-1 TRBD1 CASSSRGSDTEAFF TGCGCCAGCAGCTCCAGGGGGTCGGACACTGAAGCTTTCTTT
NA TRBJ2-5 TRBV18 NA CASSGTSQETQYF TGTGCCAGCTCGGGGACATCTCAAGAGACCCAGTACTTC
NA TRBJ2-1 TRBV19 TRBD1 CASSRVGQAHNEQFF TGTGCCAGTTCCCGTGTAGGACAGGCTCACAATGAGCAGTTCTTC
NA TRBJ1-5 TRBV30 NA CAWSVPAGRASNQPQHF TGTGCCTGGAGTGTACCGGCAGGGAGGGCTAGCAATCAGCCCCAGCATTTT
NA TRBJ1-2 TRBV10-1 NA CASSAGPNYGYTF TGCGCCAGCAGCGCGGGACCGAACTATGGCTACACCTTC